One sample yielded the 10 T cell receptor beta chains listed below, sequenced in a study of blood T cell repertoires in COVID-19. Here immunoSEQ multiplex PCR was the method, and the copy in TCRdb shows in-frame clones only, minus some. The sample consists of some 60,000 clones, 91% of them appearing once. The material sequenced was peripheral blood. These receptors came from a man aged 60-69 years with acute or convalescent COVID-19.

The chain combines TRBV29-1 with TRBJ1-2; D remains ambiguous. Germline values: CDR1 SQVTM, CDR2 ANQGSEA. The CDR3 loop spans 10 amino acids. Trimming stripped 8 bases from V and 13 bases from J, with 17 bases between. The CDR3 region is CSPHGPLLTF. DNA for the CDR3: TGCAGCCCCCATGGGCCTCTCCTCACCTTC.

The chain employs TRBV7-3 and TRBJ2-2; 8 bases fit TRBD2. Germline V lookup: CDR1 SGHTA, CDR2 FQGTGA. V was pared by 6 bases and J by 6 bases, with 6 bases of the junction left unmatched. The CDR3 is 14 amino acids. Written as DNA, the CDR3 is TGTGCCAGCAGTCCCGGACTAGCCCCCGGGGAGCTGTTTTTT. Protein: CASSPGLAPGELFF.

This clone was seen more than once but under ten times. The chain joins TRBV29-1 to TRBJ1-5, with 9 bases aligning to TRBD1. Per the germline V gene, CDR1 is SQVTM and CDR2 is ANQGSEA. CDR3 length: 14 amino acids. V was clipped by 6 bases and J by 0 bases; unmatched bases: 3. In DNA form, the CDR3 reads TGCAGCGTCCGGGACAGGGCTAGCAATCAGCCCCAGCATTTT. Translating gives CSVRDRASNQPQHF.

The chain carries TRBV29-1 and TRBJ1-5; weak D call: TRBD1 (5 bases). Germline V gives CDR1 SQVTM, CDR2 ANQGSEA. CDR3 length equals 12 residues. Between the trimmed V and J ends, which lost 3 bases and 8 bases, there was a span of 11 bases. The CDR3 nucleotides are TGCAGCGTTGAGGGCGGAGGGGAGCCCCAGCATTTT. Translating gives CSVEGGGEPQHF.

This clone is a singleton in its sample. The CDR3 DNA reads as TGTGCCAGCAGCTTAGTTTACGGGGGGCTAGAGACCCAGTACTTC. It encodes CASSLVYGGLETQYF. This chain links TRBV7-8 with TRBJ2-5, with D maybe TRBD2 (7 bases). The germline V gene encodes CDR1 SGHVS and CDR2 FQNEAQ. V was pared by 1 base and J by 4 bases, with 13 bases between. The CDR3 covers 15 residues.

V gene TRBV28 combines with J gene TRBJ2-2, with D possibly being TRBD2 (5 bases). CDR3 size: 18 residues. Trimming stripped 7 bases from V and 1 base from J, with 22 bases between. From germline, CDR1 is MDHEN and CDR2 SYDVKM. The CDR3 is CASKRGPSSPRNTGELFF. DNA for the CDR3: TGTGCCAGCAAACGGGGTCCCTCGTCCCCGCGGAACACCGGGGAGCTGTTTTTT.

V gene TRBV4-3 combines with J gene TRBJ1-3; D is unclear. Trimming cost V 2 bases and J 0 bases, with 11 bases left between them. The CDR3 is 16 amino acids. CDR1 is LGHNA and CDR2 is YSLEER in the germline V gene. This CDR3 is CASSQSPGLSGNTIYF. In DNA form, the CDR3 reads TGCGCCAGCAGCCAAAGTCCCGGACTCTCTGGAAACACCATATATTTT.

This chain links TRBV7-3 with TRBJ2-2, with 10 bases fitting TRBD1. The CDR3 consists of 17 residues. V trimming: 1 base; J trimming: 3 bases; junction bases outside the gene matches: 5. The germline gives CDR1 SGHTA, CDR2 FQGTGA. The CDR3 loop reads CASSLIPGQGYTGELFF. DNA of the CDR3: TGTGCCAGCAGCTTAATCCCGGGACAGGGGTACACCGGGGAGCTGTTTTTT.

The V gene is TRBV28, the J gene TRBJ2-6; D is perhaps TRBD1 (5 bases). The length of the CDR3 is 16 residues. The germline gives CDR1 MDHEN, CDR2 SYDVKM. The V gene lost 4 bases and the J gene lost 0 bases, with 10 bases spanning the gap. CDR3 in amino acids: CASSSDTFSGANVLTF. The CDR3 DNA follows: TGTGCCAGCAGTTCGGACACCTTCTCTGGGGCCAACGTCCTGACTTTC.

J is TRBJ1-5 and V is TRBV27, with 7 bases that match TRBD1. Losses at the gene ends were 5 bases for V and 7 bases for J; bases not matched to a gene: 11. Per germline, CDR1 MNHEY and CDR2 SMNVEV (reference sequence). CDR3 length: 15 amino acids. The CDR3 loop reads CASSPGDRGRQPQHF. CDR3 nucleotide sequence: TGTGCCAGCAGTCCTGGGGACAGAGGAAGGCAGCCCCAGCATTTT.